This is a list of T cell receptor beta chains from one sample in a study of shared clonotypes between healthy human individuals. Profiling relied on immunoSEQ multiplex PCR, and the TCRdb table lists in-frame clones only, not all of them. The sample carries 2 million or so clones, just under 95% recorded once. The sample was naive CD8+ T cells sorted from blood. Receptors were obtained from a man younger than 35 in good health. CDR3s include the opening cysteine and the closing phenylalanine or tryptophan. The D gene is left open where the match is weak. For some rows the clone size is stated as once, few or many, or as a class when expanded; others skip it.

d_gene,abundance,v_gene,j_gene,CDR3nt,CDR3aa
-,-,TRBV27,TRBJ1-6,TGTGCCAGCAGTTTCACGGGGGCCAATTCACCCCTCCACTTT,CASSFTGANSPLHF
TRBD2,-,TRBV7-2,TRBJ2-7,TGTGCCAGCACCGACCCGGCTAGCGGGAACTACGAGCAGTACTTC,CASTDPASGNYEQYF
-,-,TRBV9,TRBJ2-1,TGTGCCAGCAGCGTAGTCGGGGGCCAAGAGCAGTTCTTC,CASSVVGGQEQFF
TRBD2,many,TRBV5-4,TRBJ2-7,TGTGCCAGCAGCTCGATGGGGGGGGACGAGCAGTACTTC,CASSSMGGDEQYF
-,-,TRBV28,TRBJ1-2,TGTGCCAGCAGTTTTCGGGGGGCTGATGGCTACACCTTC,CASSFRGADGYTF
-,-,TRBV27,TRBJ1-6,TGTGCCAGCAGTTTATGGGGGGGCGGAGGGATTAATTCACCCCTCCACTTT,CASSLWGGGGINSPLHF
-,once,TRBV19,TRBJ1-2,TGTGCCAGTAGTATATTGTGGGGGACTAACTATGGCTACACCTTC,CASSILWGTNYGYTF
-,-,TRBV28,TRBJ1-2,TGTGCCAGCAGATACCAGGGAACCGATGGCTACACCTTC,CASRYQGTDGYTF
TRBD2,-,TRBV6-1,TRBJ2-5,TGTGCCAGCAGTGACGGACTAGCGGGAGATAAAGAGACCCAGTACTTC,CASSDGLAGDKETQYF
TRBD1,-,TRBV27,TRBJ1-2,TGTGCCAGCAGTGAGACAGGGGGCACGAACTATGGCTACACCTTC,CASSETGGTNYGYTF
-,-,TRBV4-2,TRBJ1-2,TGTGCCAGCAGCCGCCCTATTGGCAGTAACTATGGCTACACCTTC,CASSRPIGSNYGYTF
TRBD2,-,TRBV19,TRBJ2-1,TGTGCCAGTAGCCCCGGGACTAGCACCTACAATGAGCAGTTCTTC,CASSPGTSTYNEQFF
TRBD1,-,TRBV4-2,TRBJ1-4,TGTGCCAGCAGCCTCCCCGACGGGGCCAGGGGGGAGGAAAAACTGTTTTTT,CASSLPDGARGEEKLFF
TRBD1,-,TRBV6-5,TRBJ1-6,TGTGCCAGCAGACCCGGACAGGGAAATTCACCCCTCCACTTT,CASRPGQGNSPLHF
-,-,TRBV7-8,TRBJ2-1,TGTGCCAGCAGCTTAGCCCCGGGTCCAGGCAATGAGCAGTTCTTC,CASSLAPGPGNEQFF
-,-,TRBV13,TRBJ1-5,TGTGCCAGCAGCTTAGGTCACGGTGATCAGCCCCAGCATTTT,CASSLGHGDQPQHF
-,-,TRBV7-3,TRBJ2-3,TGTGCCAGCAGCTTAACGGGCTCCGATACGCAGTATTTT,CASSLTGSDTQYF
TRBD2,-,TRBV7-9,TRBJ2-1,TGTGCCAGCAGCTCCTTACTAGCGGATTCCTACAATGAGCAGTTCTTC,CASSSLLADSYNEQFF
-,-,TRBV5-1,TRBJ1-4,TGCGCCAGCAGCTCCCTAGGGGGAATTAATGAAAAACTGTTTTTT,CASSSLGGINEKLFF
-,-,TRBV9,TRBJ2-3,TGTGCCAGCAGCGTAGTCATATCTAGCACAGATACGCAGTATTTT,CASSVVISSTDTQYF
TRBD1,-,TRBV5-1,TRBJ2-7,TGCGCCAGCAGCGTATGGACAGGTCCTTCCTACGAGCAGTACTTC,CASSVWTGPSYEQYF
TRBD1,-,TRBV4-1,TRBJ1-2,TGCGCCAGCAGCCAAGATGCCCGACCCCCCACAGGGGGAGGGGATGGCTACACCTTC,CASSQDARPPTGGGDGYTF
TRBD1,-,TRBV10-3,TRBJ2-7,TGTGCCATCCGAAATTCTGACAGGGGGCCCTCCTATGAGCAGTACTTC,CAIRNSDRGPSYEQYF
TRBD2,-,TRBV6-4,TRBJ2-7,TGTGCCAGCAGTGGTCGTGGACTAGCAACTCCTACCTCCTACGAGCAGTACTTC,CASSGRGLATPTSYEQYF
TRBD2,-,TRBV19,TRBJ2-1,TGTGCCAGCGAGGGACTAGCGGGCCCCTCCTACAATGAGCAGTTCTTC,CASEGLAGPSYNEQFF
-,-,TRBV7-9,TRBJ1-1,TGTGCCAGCACCAAAAACACTGAAGCTTTCTTT,CASTKNTEAFF
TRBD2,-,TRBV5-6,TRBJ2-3,TGTGCCAGCAGCTTCGGGGAGGGCCCCCCAGATACGCAGTATTTT,CASSFGEGPPDTQYF
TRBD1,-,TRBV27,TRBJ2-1,TGTGCCAGCAGGGGACAGGAGAACAATGAGCAGTTCTTC,CASRGQENNEQFF
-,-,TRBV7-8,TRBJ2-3,TGTGCCAGCAGCTTAGAAGGAATCGGGGATACGCAGTATTTT,CASSLEGIGDTQYF
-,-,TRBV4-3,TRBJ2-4,TGCGCCAGCAGCCAAGATCTTCCCGGCACGAACATTCAGTACTTC,CASSQDLPGTNIQYF
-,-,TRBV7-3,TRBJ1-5,TGTGCCAGCAGCCTTTGGGGAGGGCAGCCCCAGCATTTT,CASSLWGGQPQHF
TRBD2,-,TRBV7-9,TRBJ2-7,TGTGCCAGCAGCTTAGTCGAGCGGGGCCACGAGCAGTACTTC,CASSLVERGHEQYF
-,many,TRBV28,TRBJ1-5,TGTGCCAGCAGTTCGACAGGAGGAAGCAATCAGCCCCAGCATTTT,CASSSTGGSNQPQHF
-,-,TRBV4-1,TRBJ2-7,TGCGCCAGCAGCCAAGACCTCTCGCTCGCCCTATACGAGCAGTACTTC,CASSQDLSLALYEQYF
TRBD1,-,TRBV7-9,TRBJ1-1,TGTGCCAGCAGCTCGTCGACAGGGGTTGAAGCTTTCTTT,CASSSSTGVEAFF
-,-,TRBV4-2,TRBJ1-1,TGTGCCAGCAGCCTATTCAGGGATACGGTGATGAACACTGAAGCTTTCTTT,CASSLFRDTVMNTEAFF
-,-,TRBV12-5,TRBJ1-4,TGTGCTAGTGGTTTAAGGATGGGAAAACTGTTTTTT,CASGLRMGKLFF
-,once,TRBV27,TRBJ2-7,TGTGCCAGCAGTTACACGGGAGTCTCCTACGAGCAGTACTTC,CASSYTGVSYEQYF
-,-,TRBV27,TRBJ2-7,TGTGCCAGCAGTGCCGGCGAAGCACCACCCTACGAGCAGTACTTC,CASSAGEAPPYEQYF
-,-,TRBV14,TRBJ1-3,TGTGCCAGCAGCCAAGAAGGGGGACCGGGAAACACCATATATTTT,CASSQEGGPGNTIYF
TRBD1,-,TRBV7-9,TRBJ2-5,TGTGCCAGCAACGACAGGGGGATAGAGACCCAGTACTTC,CASNDRGIETQYF
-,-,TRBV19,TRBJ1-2,TGTGCCAGTACCCCAGGGAGGACCTATGGCTACACCTTC,CASTPGRTYGYTF
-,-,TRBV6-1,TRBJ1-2,TGTGCCAGCAGCCTAGCGGGCCAGAACTATGGCTACACCTTC,CASSLAGQNYGYTF
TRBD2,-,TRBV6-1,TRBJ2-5,TGTGCCAGCAGTGAATTTATGTGGGCTAGCGGGGAGCAGGAGACCCAGTACTTC,CASSEFMWASGEQETQYF
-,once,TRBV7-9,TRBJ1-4,TGTGCCAGCGCAGTCCTTAATGAAAAACTGTTTTTT,CASAVLNEKLFF